The T cell receptor (beta chain) described here comes from a study of immune evolution from preneoplasia to lung adenocarcinoma. Study outcomes and limitations: Clonality was highest in normal lung, lower in later-stage lesions apparently. Highest clonality occurred in KRAS-mutant, not EGFR-mutant or double wild-type, nodules.

Repertoires were generated with immunoSEQ multiplex PCR, while TCRdb's copy carries only in-frame clones and drops some. The sample includes approximately 4,400 clones, over 70% of them seen just once. The CDR3 runs 15 residues. Looked up from germline, CDR1 is SGHRS and CDR2 is YFSETQ. V dropped 4 bases and J dropped 3; count of bases not matched to a gene: 10. A word on this clone: The antigen remains undetermined.

The V gene is TRBV5-1, the J gene TRBJ2-7, with TRBD1 matching over 7 bases. The specimen was FFPE lung adenocarcinoma in situ tissue. This TCR came from a person aged 55-80 years with lung adenocarcinoma. As DNA, the CDR3 is TGCGCCAGCAGCACTCCGGGACAGAGATTCTACGAGCAGTACTTC. It specifies CASSTPGQRFYEQYF. The full variable domain, rest sourced from reference TRBV5-1 and TRBJ2-7, is KAGVTQTPRYLIKTRGQQVTLSCSPISGHRSVSWYQQTPGQGLQFLFEYFSETQRNKGNFPGRFSGRQFSNSRSEMNVSTLELGDSALYLCASSTPGQRFYEQYFGPGTRLTVT.